This is a list of T cell receptor beta chains from one sample in a study of CD8 T cells in ankylosing spondylitis. TCRdb re-called the 5' RACE reads with MiXCR, one entry per CDR3 protein. This table has more than 650,000 distinct CDR3 sequences, about an eighth appearing once. The sequencing sample was made of blood, either unsorted or a sorted T cell fraction (not recorded which). The receptors were gathered from a male donor with ankylosing spondylitis. Each CDR3 is given with its conserved first and last residue. Fields, in order: J gene, D gene, V gene, clone size, CDR3 protein, CDR3 DNA. A D gene is named only where the DNA matches it firmly. Size is stated for part of the rows, as once, few or many counts, or as a class when the clone is expanded.

TRBJ2-1	NA	TRBV6-2/TRBV6-3	NA	CASSHRGTQRGEQFF	TGTGCCAGCAGCCACCGCGGAACACAAAGGGGTGAGCAGTTCTTC
TRBJ2-3	TRBD1	TRBV5-1	few	CASSLQPGQGTDTQYF	TGCGCCAGCAGCCTACAACCGGGACAGGGGACAGATACGCAGTATTTT
TRBJ1-2	TRBD1	TRBV4-2	NA	CASSQATGRSGYTF	TGTGCCAGCAGCCAAGCGACAGGGCGTAGCGGCTACACCTTC
TRBJ2-5	NA	TRBV20-1	many	CSAFSPRLETQYF	TGCAGTGCTTTTAGCCCCCGGTTGGAGACCCAGTACTTC
TRBJ2-1	NA	TRBV19	few	CALSPRGGDEQFF	TGTGCCCTTTCCCCCAGGGGAGGCGATGAGCAGTTCTTC
TRBJ2-6	NA	TRBV11-2	NA	CASSLYPVGQGSSGANVLTF	TGTGCCAGCAGCTTATACCCCGTGGGGCAGGGAAGTTCTGGGGCCAACGTCCTGACTTTC
TRBJ2-2	NA	TRBV6-2/TRBV6-3	once	CASRRQPNTGELFF	TGTGCCAGCAGAAGACAGCCGAACACCGGGGAGCTGTTTTTT
TRBJ2-7	NA	TRBV12-3/TRBV12-4	few	CACREERNEQYF	TGTGCCTGCCGGGAAGAAAGGAACGAGCAGTACTTC
TRBJ2-7	TRBD1	TRBV5-1	NA	CASTKVGDRGIYEQYF	TGCGCCAGCACTAAGGTTGGGGACAGGGGGATCTACGAGCAGTACTTC
TRBJ2-3	NA	TRBV6-4	NA	CAQRASFTDTQYF	TGTGCCCAGCGGGCTAGTTTCACAGATACGCAGTATTTT
TRBJ2-3	NA	TRBV5-1	few	CASSSTLDWSTGTQYF	TGCGCCAGCAGCTCTACTCTTGACTGGAGCACAGGTACGCAGTATTTT
TRBJ2-1	NA	TRBV11-3	few	CASSSDPWGLNEQFF	TGTGCCAGCAGCTCCGACCCTTGGGGACTCAATGAGCAGTTCTTC
TRBJ2-1	NA	TRBV5-4	NA	CASSTALEQFF	TGTGCCAGCAGCACGGCGCTAGAGCAGTTCTTC
TRBJ2-1	TRBD2	TRBV20-1	many	CSASLAGGRRNEQFF	TGCAGTGCTAGTTTAGCGGGAGGCCGGCGCAATGAGCAGTTCTTC
TRBJ2-7	NA	TRBV15	few	CATSRRGLYEQYF	TGTGCCACCAGCAGAAGGGGACTCTACGAGCAGTACTTC
TRBJ2-3	TRBD1	TRBV18	many	CASSPRTGGSDTQYF	TGTGCCAGCTCACCCCGGACAGGGGGTTCAGATACGCAGTATTTT
TRBJ1-1	NA	TRBV5-6	NA	CASSLVVMNTEAFF	TGTGCCAGCAGCTTGGTAGTTATGAACACTGAAGCTTTCTTT
TRBJ2-7	NA	TRBV11-2	few	CASSSGSGQFGEQYF	TGTGCCAGCAGCTCGGGGTCGGGACAATTTGGGGAGCAGTACTTC
TRBJ2-1	TRBD2	TRBV19	few	CASSIGLAGEYNEQFF	TGTGCCAGTAGTATAGGACTAGCGGGAGAGTACAATGAGCAGTTCTTC
TRBJ2-6	NA	TRBV7-2	few	CASSPVISGANVLTF	TGTGCCAGCAGCCCAGTCATCTCTGGGGCCAACGTCCTGACTTTC
TRBJ1-6	NA	TRBV20-1	NA	CSASQSSPLHF	TGCAGTGCTAGTCAATCCTCACCCCTCCACTTT
TRBJ1-5	NA	TRBV28	few	CASSKFRPRPTTSNQPQHF	TGTGCCAGCAGCAAATTTAGGCCGCGTCCCACCACTAGCAATCAGCCCCAGCATTTT
TRBJ2-6	NA	TRBV6-1	many	CASQSRGANVLTF	TGTGCCAGCCAGTCCCGGGGGGCCAACGTCCTGACTTTC
TRBJ2-1	NA	TRBV2	few	CASRSRGSDEQFF	TGTGCCAGCAGGTCTCGGGGGAGCGATGAGCAGTTCTTC
TRBJ1-2	NA	TRBV6-5	few	CASSYSVRAADYGYTF	TGTGCCAGCAGTTACTCCGTCAGGGCGGCGGACTATGGCTACACCTTC
TRBJ1-1	TRBD1	TRBV11-2	NA	CASSLPGQGFGSTEAFF	TGTGCCAGCAGCTTACCGGGACAGGGATTTGGGAGCACTGAAGCTTTCTTT
TRBJ2-1	NA	TRBV5-1	many	CASSRDLSYNEQFF	TGCGCCAGCAGTCGGGACTTGAGCTACAATGAGCAGTTCTTC
TRBJ2-7	NA	TRBV7-9	NA	CASSLAKAREQYF	TGTGCCAGCAGCTTAGCGAAGGCTCGCGAGCAGTACTTC
TRBJ1-1	NA	TRBV5-1	few	CASTKSTATTEAFF	TGCGCCAGCACCAAATCGACAGCTACCACTGAAGCTTTCTTT
TRBJ2-7	NA	TRBV7-9	NA	CASSALASYEQYF	TGTGCCAGCAGCGCACTGGCCTCCTACGAGCAGTACTTC
TRBJ2-1	NA	TRBV20-1	many	CSATSGGYNEQFF	TGCAGTGCTACAAGCGGAGGCTACAATGAGCAGTTCTTC
TRBJ2-7	NA	TRBV27	NA	CASSPTRWGEQYF	TGTGCCAGCAGTCCAACCAGATGGGGCGAGCAGTACTTC